The clone carrying this T cell receptor beta chain was detected a few times. Germline-derived CDR1 and CDR2 are DFQATT and SNEGSKA (reference sequence). This CDR3 comprises 15 residues. Trimming cost V 0 bases and J 6 bases; bases outside gene matches: 7. TCRdb recomputed calls from the RT-PCR reads with MiXCR, one row per CDR3 protein. The table has about 680,000 distinct CDR3 sequences, 14% seen once; the top ten hold roughly 4%. The sample was memory CD4+ T cells from blood. The clonotype comes from a female donor in good health, serving as a healthy control. The genes are TRBV20-1 and TRBJ2-1; TRBD2 aligns across 8 bases. The CDR3 here is CSARDRLAGVNEQFF. CDR3 sequence (DNA): TGCAGTGCTAGAGATCGCCTAGCGGGTGTCAATGAGCAGTTCTTC.